Below are 17 T cell receptor beta chains sequenced from a single sample in a study of T cells after yellow fever vaccination. Via MiXCR, TCRdb re-called the 5' RACE reads, giving one row per CDR3 protein. The sample lists 300,000 to 350,000 distinct CDR3 sequences; over 3.5% were seen once. The material sequenced was PBMCs, taken 15 days after the yellow fever booster vaccination. The receptors originated from a man between 18 and 35 years old who received the YFV17D yellow fever vaccine.

This clonotype occurred a few times. CDR3 sequence reads: CSAVNRELGYTF. The DNA of the CDR3 is TGCAGTGCTGTCAACAGGGAATTAGGCTACACCTTC. The V call is TRBV20-1, the J call TRBJ1-2; a possible D gene is TRBD1 (6 bases). The ends were cut back, 5 bases at V and 8 bases at J, with 15 bases in the middle. The length of the CDR3 is 12 residues. CDR1 is DFQATT, CDR2 SNEGSKA, per germline (reference sequence).

The V gene is TRBV6-5, the J gene TRBJ1-2; 7 nucleotides agree with TRBD1. The junction had 3 bases not matched to a gene; V was cut back by 7 bases and J by 1 base. The CDR3 contains 13 residues. Germline V gene sequence: CDR1 MNHEY, CDR2 SVGAGI. CDR3 protein: CASKHRGNYGYTF. CDR3 nucleotide sequence: TGTGCCAGCAAACACAGGGGTAACTATGGCTACACCTTC.

A few counts support this clonotype. The DNA of the CDR3 is TGCGCCAGCAGACAGGACCAGTCCTACGAGCAGTACTTC. This translates into CASRQDQSYEQYF. This rearrangement joins TRBV5-1 to TRBJ2-7; tentative D call: TRBD1 (5 bases). The germline V gene encodes CDR1 SGHRS and CDR2 YFSETQ. This CDR3 spans 13 amino acids. V was pared by 5 bases and J by 1 base, with 10 bases between.

Notes on this clonotype: One junction end does not reproduce the germline sequence, and a read error may be involved. DNA of the CDR3: TGTGCCAGCAATTTACGGGTGAACACTGAAGCTTTCTTT. Its translation: CASNLRVNTEAFF. The chain couples TRBV12-3 or TRBV12-4 to TRBJ1-1; D gene ambiguous. This CDR3 contains 13 residues.

This clonotype has just a few counts. This rearrangement joins TRBV24-1 to TRBJ1-1; tentative D call: TRBD1 (5 bases). CDR3 size: 13 residues. The V and J ends lost 5 bases and 6 bases respectively, with 12 bases between them. From germline, CDR1 is KGHDR and CDR2 SFDVKD. This CDR3 is CATSGGEEAEAFF. The CDR3 region has the DNA TGTGCCACCAGTGGAGGGGAGGAAGCTGAAGCTTTCTTT.

In its sample, this clonotype was seen many times. CDR3 bases: TGTGCCAGCATAATTTCCAGGGGGCGCACAGATACGCAGTATTTT. This translates into CASIISRGRTDTQYF. The chain joins TRBV28 to TRBJ2-3; 8 bases map to TRBD1. The CDR3 extends over 15 amino acids. Trimming cost V 7 bases and J 1 base; bases outside gene matches: 7. From germline, CDR1 is MDHEN and CDR2 SYDVKM. Full variable domain (missing parts from reference TRBV28 and TRBJ2-3): DVKVTQSSRYLVKRTGEKVFLECVQDMDHENMFWYRQDPGLGLRLIYFSYDVKMKEKGDIPEGYSVSREKKERFSLILESASTNQTSMYLCASIISRGRTDTQYFGPGTRLTVL.

This clonotype has only a few counts. The rearrangement links TRBV18 to TRBJ1-2, with D possibly TRBD1 on 5 matching bases. Germline V gene sequence: CDR1 KGHSH, CDR2 LQKENI. V lost 6 bases and J 2 bases, leaving 13 bases between the germline ends. The CDR3 runs to 14 residues. The CDR3: CASSSGSQNYGYTF. The DNA for the CDR3 is TGTGCCAGCTCGTCAGGGTCCCAAAACTATGGCTACACCTTC.

This clonotype has ten or more counts. V is TRBV12-3 or TRBV12-4 and J is TRBJ2-3, with 8 nucleotides matching TRBD2. The CDR3 consists of 13 residues. With V trimmed by 7 bases and J by 5 bases, 5 bases remained unmatched. As DNA, the CDR3 is TGTGCCAGCACCTCAAGCGGGGGAGATACGCAGTATTTT. It yields the protein CASTSSGGDTQYF.

This clonotype was recorded at least ten times. The V gene is TRBV7-9, the J gene TRBJ2-1; unclear D gene. V was trimmed by 0 bases and J by 8 bases, leaving 11 bases between them. This CDR3 contains 14 residues. Germline values: CDR1 SEHNR, CDR2 FQNEAQ (reference sequence). Here the CDR3 reads CASSLAARVDEQFF. CDR3 sequence (DNA): TGTGCCAGCAGCTTAGCAGCTCGGGTCGATGAGCAGTTCTTC. Using reference TRBV7-9 and TRBJ2-1 for the parts outside the CDR3, the full variable domain is DTGVSQNPRHKITKRGQNVTFRCDPISEHNRLYWYRQTLGQGPEFLTYFQNEAQLEKSRLLSDRFSAERPKGSFSTLEIQRTEQGDSAMYLCASSLAARVDEQFFGPGTRLTVL.

This clonotype was seen at least ten times. An end of the junction does not agree with germline; a read error may underlie this. This sequence joins TRBV7-7 and TRBJ2-3; 9 nucleotides agree with TRBD1. CDR3 length equals 15 residues. Germline lookup yields CDR1 SSHAT and CDR2 FNYEAQ (reference sequence). The CDR3: CASSLQGAPTDTQYF. Here the CDR3 DNA reads TGTGCTAGCAGCCTACAGGGGGCCCCCACAGATACGCAGTATTTT.

This clonotype was seen only a few times. The chain has TRBV15 and TRBJ1-1; no reliable D call. From germline, CDR1 is LNHNV and CDR2 YYDKDF (reference sequence). V dropped 1 base and J dropped 0 bases, with 0 bases sitting between them. This CDR3 spans 12 amino acids. The CDR3 region is CATSRVNTEAFF. DNA for the CDR3: TGTGCCACCAGCAGAGTGAACACTGAAGCTTTCTTT. Full variable domain (remainder filled in from reference TRBV15 and TRBJ1-1): DAMVIQNPRYQVTQFGKPVTLSCSQTLNHNVMYWYQQKSSQAPKLLFHYYDKDFNNEADTPDNFQSRRPNTSFCFLDIRSPGLGDTAMYLCATSRVNTEAFFGQGTRLTVV.

This clonotype was detected ten times or more. The chain carries TRBV20-1 and TRBJ2-5; TRBD2 matches at 14 bases. V shed 1 base, J shed 4 bases, and the junction held 8 bases outside the gene matches. The CDR3 is 17 residues long. Germline V CDR1 and CDR2: DFQATT, SNEGSKA (reference sequence). The CDR3 nucleotides read TGCAGTGCTAGAGCCCTGACTAGCGGGGGGGCCGGAGAGACCCAGTACTTC. Translating gives CSARALTSGGAGETQYF.

This clonotype was picked up many times. The chain carries TRBV10-3 and TRBJ2-1; the D gene could be TRBD1 or TRBD2 (6 bases each). In germline, CDR1 is ENHRY, CDR2 SYGVKD. V was shortened by 6 bases and J by 4 bases, with 16 bases between the two germline ends. The CDR3 is made up of 15 amino acids. The CDR3: CAISDGGGPYNEQFF. The CDR3 nucleotides are TGTGCCATCAGCGACGGGGGCGGACCTTACAATGAGCAGTTCTTC.

This clonotype has a count of ten or more. The rearrangement joins TRBV7-2 to TRBJ2-4; no clear D. Trimming removed 1 base from V and 9 bases from J, with 7 bases in between. The CDR3 consists of 12 residues. Germline V lookup: CDR1 SGHTA, CDR2 FQGNSA. CDR3 bases: TGTGCCAGCAGCTTAGGTAGTGGCATTCAGTACTTC. Protein sequence: CASSLGSGIQYF.

This clonotype was found a few times. DNA for the CDR3: TGCAGTGCCCCTGGACTATATGGCTACACCTTC. It is translated as CSAPGLYGYTF. The chain couples TRBV20-1 to TRBJ1-2; D gene uncertain. Germline V gene data show CDR1 as DFQATT and CDR2 as SNEGSKA (reference sequence). V lost 6 bases, J lost 5 bases, and 10 bases lay in between. This CDR3 region has 11 residues.

The CDR3 DNA sequence: TGCGCCAGCAGCTTTGCGGGGGCAGTCGGGGAGCTGTTTTTT. Its translation is CASSFAGAVGELFF. The V and J genes are TRBV5-1 and TRBJ2-2, with D possibly being TRBD2 (7 bases). Germline lookup yields CDR1 SGHRS and CDR2 YFSETQ. V lost 2 bases to trimming and J lost 7 bases, with 12 bases between them. This CDR3 spans 14 amino acids.

This clonotype was detected many times. The rearrangement links TRBV10-3 to TRBJ1-2, with D unresolved. V was trimmed by 10 bases and J by 3 bases, leaving 9 bases between them. The CDR3 is 11 residues long. The germline gives CDR1 ENHRY, CDR2 SYGVKD. This CDR3 is CATAEYYGYTF. As DNA, the CDR3 is TGTGCCACCGCAGAATACTATGGCTACACCTTC.